The T cell receptor (beta chain) under discussion was sequenced for a study of blood T cell repertoires in COVID-19. Sequenced by immunoSEQ multiplex PCR; TCRdb stores in-frame clones only, minus some. The sample lists about 180,000 clones; around 80% were seen once. V lost 2 bases to trimming and J lost 0 bases, with 12 bases between them. This CDR3 region has 16 residues. The V gene's germline CDR1 is MNHNS and CDR2 SASEGT. The sequence derives from a man aged 60-69 years who had been exposed to COVID-19. The sequencing sample was made of PBMCs or T cells enriched from blood (not recorded which). The chain recombines TRBV6-1 with TRBJ2-3; D might be TRBD1 (5 bases). The CDR3 DNA follows: TGTGCCAGCAGTGAAAGATTGGGGCGGAGCACAGATACGCAGTATTTT. This codes for CASSERLGRSTDTQYF.